This T cell receptor (beta chain) was profiled in a study of OX40 agonist ivuxolimab in advanced cancers. The germline V gene encodes CDR1 SGHRS and CDR2 YFSETQ. V gave up 4 bases and J gave up 2 bases, with 6 bases separating them. The CDR3 extends over 12 amino acids. Assay: immunoSEQ multiplex PCR; the TCRdb copy retains only in-frame clones and omits some. The table includes roughly 90,000 clones, 87% detected once. The chain recombines TRBV5-1 with TRBJ2-5; D not certain. Sequenced material: CD4+ or CD8+ T cells sorted from blood, taken in a trial of the OX40 agonist ivuxolimab. The sequence was collected from an adult with an advanced solid tumor such as melanoma, head and neck, liver or kidney cancer. The CDR3: CASSTGQETQYF. The CDR3 DNA sequence: TGCGCCAGCAGCACTGGGCAAGAGACCCAGTACTTC.